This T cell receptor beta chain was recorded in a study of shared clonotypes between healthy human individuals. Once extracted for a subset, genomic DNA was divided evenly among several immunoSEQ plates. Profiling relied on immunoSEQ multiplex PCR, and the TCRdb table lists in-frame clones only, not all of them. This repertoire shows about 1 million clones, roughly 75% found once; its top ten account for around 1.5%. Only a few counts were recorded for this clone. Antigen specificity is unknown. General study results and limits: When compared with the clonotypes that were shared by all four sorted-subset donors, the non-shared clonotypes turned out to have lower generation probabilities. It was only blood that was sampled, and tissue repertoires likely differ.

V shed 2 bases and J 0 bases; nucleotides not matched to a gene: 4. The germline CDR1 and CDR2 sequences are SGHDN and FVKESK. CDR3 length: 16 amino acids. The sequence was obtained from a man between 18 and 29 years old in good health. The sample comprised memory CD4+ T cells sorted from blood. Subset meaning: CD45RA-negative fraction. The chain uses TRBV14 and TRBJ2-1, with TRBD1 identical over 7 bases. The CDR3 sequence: CASSQWDSSSYNEQFF. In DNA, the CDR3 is TGTGCCAGCAGCCAATGGGACAGCAGCTCCTACAATGAGCAGTTCTTC.